These T cell receptor beta chains were read from a single sample in a study of naive CD8 T cells in extremely preterm neonates. Sequenced by immunoSEQ multiplex PCR; TCRdb stores in-frame clones only, minus some. The sample has about 23,000 clones; 88% are singletons. The sample taken for sequencing was naive CD8+ T cells from cord blood. The receptor set was obtained from a boy who was born preterm. CDR3s include the opening cysteine and the closing phenylalanine or tryptophan. The D gene is left open where the match is weak. Not all rows give a size; the values are once, few, many and, for expanded clones, a class.

d_gene	v_gene	j_gene	abundance	CDR3nt	CDR3aa
TRBD1	TRBV5-1	TRBJ2-7	-	TGCGCCAGCAGCTTGGGACAGGGGTTTTACGAGCAGTACTTC	CASSLGQGFYEQYF
-	TRBV19	TRBJ1-1	-	TGTGCCAGTAGTATGGGAGGCACTGAAGCTTTCTTT	CASSMGGTEAFF
-	TRBV30	TRBJ1-1	few	TGTGCCTGGAGTGTAGGGGGCACTGAAGCTTTCTTT	CAWSVGGTEAFF
-	TRBV6-5	TRBJ2-3	-	TGTGCCAGCAGTTACTCTAACACAGATACGCAGTATTTT	CASSYSNTDTQYF
TRBD2	TRBV30	TRBJ2-3	-	TGTGCCTGGAGTCCTAGCGGGGGGGCAGATACGCAGTATTTT	CAWSPSGGADTQYF
TRBD2	TRBV19	TRBJ2-4	-	TGTGCCAGTAGTATAGCTGGGCGGGGGAAAAACATTCAGTACTTC	CASSIAGRGKNIQYF
-	TRBV6-5	TRBJ2-3	-	TGTGCCAGCAGTTACTTTAGCACAGATACGCAGTATTTT	CASSYFSTDTQYF
-	TRBV19	TRBJ1-4	-	TGTGCCAGTAGTCGTAGGGCGGGAGAAAAACTGTTTTTT	CASSRRAGEKLFF
TRBD2	TRBV30	TRBJ2-3	-	TGTGCCTGGAACCCTAGCGGGGGGGCAGATACGCAGTATTTT	CAWNPSGGADTQYF
TRBD2	TRBV9	TRBJ2-2	-	TGTGCCAGCAGCCCCCCAGCGGGGGGCCCGAACACCGGGGAGCTGTTTTTT	CASSPPAGGPNTGELFF